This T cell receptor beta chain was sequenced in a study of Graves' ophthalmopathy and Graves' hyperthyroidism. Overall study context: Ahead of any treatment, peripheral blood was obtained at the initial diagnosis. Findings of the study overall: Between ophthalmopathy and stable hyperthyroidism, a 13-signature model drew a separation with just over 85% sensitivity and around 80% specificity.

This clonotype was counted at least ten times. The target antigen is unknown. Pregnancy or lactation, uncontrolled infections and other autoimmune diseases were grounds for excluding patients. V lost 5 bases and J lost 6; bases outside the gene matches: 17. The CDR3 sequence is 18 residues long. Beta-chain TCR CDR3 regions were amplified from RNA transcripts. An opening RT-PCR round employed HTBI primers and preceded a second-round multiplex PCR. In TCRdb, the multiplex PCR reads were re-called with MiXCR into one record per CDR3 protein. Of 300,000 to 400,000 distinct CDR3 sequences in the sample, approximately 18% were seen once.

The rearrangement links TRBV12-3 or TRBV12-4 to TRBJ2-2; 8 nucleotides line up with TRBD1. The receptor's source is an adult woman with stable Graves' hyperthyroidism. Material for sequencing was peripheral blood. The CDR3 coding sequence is TGTGCCAGCAGTCAAATCGGGACAGGTCCCTCTCATGCCGGGGAGCTGTTTTTT. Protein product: CASSQIGTGPSHAGELFF.